This record covers a single T cell receptor (beta chain). This entry comes from a study of shared clonotypes between healthy human individuals. Libraries were prepared by immunoSEQ multiplex PCR; TCRdb keeps only in-frame clonotypes and omits some of them. The sample shows 2 million to 3 million clones, 90% to 95% of them seen only once. CDR3 size: 15 residues. With 3 bases clipped from V and 4 bases from J, the junction kept 2 bases outside the gene matches. CDR1 and CDR2 (germline): ENHRY, SYGVKD. Researchers partitioned CD4+ cells into CD45RA+ naive and CD45RA-negative memory subsets. Sequenced sample: naive CD4+ T cells sorted from blood. Subset denoted: CD45RA+ positively selected. The receptor was isolated from a man aged 18 to 30 in good health. The chain couples TRBV10-3 to TRBJ2-4; 11 bases are shared with TRBD2. The CDR3 loop reads CAISDLAGGKNIQYF. The CDR3 bases are TGTGCCATCAGTGACCTAGCGGGGGGTAAAAACATTCAGTACTTC.